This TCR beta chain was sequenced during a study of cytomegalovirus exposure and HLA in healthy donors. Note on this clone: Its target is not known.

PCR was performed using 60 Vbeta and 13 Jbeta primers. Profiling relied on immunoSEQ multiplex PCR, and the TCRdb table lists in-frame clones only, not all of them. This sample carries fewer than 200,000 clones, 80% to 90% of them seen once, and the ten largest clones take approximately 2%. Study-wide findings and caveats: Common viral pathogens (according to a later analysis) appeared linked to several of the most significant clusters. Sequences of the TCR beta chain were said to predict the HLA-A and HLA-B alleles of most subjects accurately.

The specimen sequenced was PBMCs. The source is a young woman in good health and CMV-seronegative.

CDR3 DNA: TGTGCCAGCAGTTCGACCTGGACAGGGCGTGGGAATGAGCAGTTCTTC. It yields the protein CASSSTWTGRGNEQFF. The chain employs TRBV6-5 and TRBJ2-1; 8 nucleotides match TRBD1. This CDR3 has 16 residues. V gave up 4 bases and J gave up 7 bases; unmatched junction bases: 12. The germline CDR1 and CDR2 sequences are MNHEY and SVGAGI.